This is a list of T cell receptor beta chains from one sample in a study of shared clonotypes between healthy human individuals. Generated by immunoSEQ multiplex PCR, the TCRdb table keeps only in-frame clones and is missing some. The sample yields about 2 million clones, 85% to 95% seen once. The material sequenced was naive CD4+ T cells sorted from blood. The source is a man aged 18 to 30 in good health. Each CDR3 is given with its conserved first and last residue.

J gene: TRBJ1-3
V gene: TRBV2
CDR3 protein: CASSELTGNGNTIYF

J gene: TRBJ2-4
V gene: TRBV29-1
CDR3 protein: CSVPDGAKNIQYF

J gene: TRBJ2-2
V gene: TRBV6-5
CDR3 protein: CASSPAPVNTGELFF

J gene: TRBJ2-5
V gene: TRBV2
CDR3 protein: CAGRGVVFSGETQYF

J gene: TRBJ1-2
V gene: TRBV30
CDR3 protein: CAWSVPLGGRNGYTF

J gene: TRBJ1-1
V gene: TRBV10-3
CDR3 protein: CASTGAGRSTEAFF

J gene: TRBJ2-3
V gene: TRBV18
CDR3 protein: CASALPFGTDTSTDTQYF

J gene: TRBJ1-3
V gene: TRBV7-2
CDR3 protein: CASGSPGRGNTIYF

J gene: TRBJ2-3
V gene: TRBV29-1
CDR3 protein: CSVEIGSTDTQYF

J gene: TRBJ2-2
V gene: TRBV5-6
CDR3 protein: CASSSFLKGPNTGELFF

J gene: TRBJ2-5
V gene: TRBV5-4
CDR3 protein: CASSLGNSGAQETQYF

J gene: TRBJ1-5
V gene: TRBV19
CDR3 protein: CASSTGTGANQPQHF

J gene: TRBJ1-4
V gene: TRBV7-9
CDR3 protein: CASSLQQGRANEKLFF

J gene: TRBJ1-2
V gene: TRBV19
CDR3 protein: CASSIDGQRYGYTF

J gene: TRBJ2-1
V gene: TRBV5-1
CDR3 protein: CASSPMSAGGLNEQFF

J gene: TRBJ2-7
V gene: TRBV6-5
CDR3 protein: CASSYRGLAGGEQYF

J gene: TRBJ1-5
V gene: TRBV28
CDR3 protein: CASSQNSNQPQHF

J gene: TRBJ2-3
V gene: TRBV9
CDR3 protein: CASSVALAGVDTQYF

J gene: TRBJ2-1
V gene: TRBV5-6
CDR3 protein: CASSLLQDDYNEQFF

J gene: TRBJ1-6
V gene: TRBV28
CDR3 protein: CASSLNSYNSPLHF

J gene: TRBJ2-2
V gene: TRBV5-1
CDR3 protein: CASSLARASAGELFF

J gene: TRBJ2-2
V gene: TRBV9
CDR3 protein: CASSTRDLANTGELFF

J gene: TRBJ1-5
V gene: TRBV6-5
CDR3 protein: CASSYQGRQPQHF

J gene: TRBJ1-4
V gene: TRBV11-2
CDR3 protein: CASSLEGRGEPNEKLFF

J gene: TRBJ2-7
V gene: TRBV7-9
CDR3 protein: CASSPSWGALDEQYF

J gene: TRBJ2-1
V gene: TRBV5-4
CDR3 protein: CASSTTTKNEQFF